The 16 T cell receptor beta chains below come from one sample, sequenced in a study of T cell repertoires in cytomegalovirus infection. A single record per CDR3 protein comes from TCRdb applying MiXCR to the reads. The sample gives about 830,000 distinct CDR3 sequences, 30% to 35% of which show up once; 9.5% to 15% is in the top ten. Their cognate antigens are unknown. Specimen: cultured CD8+ T cells from PBMCs, collected from culture after CMV antigen stimulation. These receptors were taken from a human donor in good health (CMV status not recorded). Some clones in this sample may be carry-over from other donors' samples.

This clonotype has just a few counts. This chain uses TRBV7-8 with TRBJ2-5; D remains ambiguous. Looked up from germline, CDR1 is SGHVS and CDR2 is FQNEAQ. The CDR3 runs 11 residues. The ends were cut back, 3 bases at V and 8 bases at J, with 7 bases in the middle. For the CDR3, the DNA is TGTGCCAGCAGCTTTGGACGCACCCAGTACTTC. Its protein product is CASSFGRTQYF.

This clonotype was picked up one time. This chain joins TRBV12-5 and TRBJ1-1, with TRBD1 as a possible D gene (6 bases). V was pared by 0 bases and J by 4 bases, with 18 bases between. Looked up from germline, CDR1 is LGHNT and CDR2 is FRNRAP. The CDR3 covers 17 residues. The CDR3 nucleotides read TGTGCTAGTGGTTTGGTACTTTTAGGGGGGGGAACCACTGAAGCTTTCTTT. It specifies CASGLVLLGGGTTEAFF.

The chain has TRBV20-1 and TRBJ1-5; D remains unclear. Looked up from germline, CDR1 is DFQATT and CDR2 is SNEGSKA (reference sequence). V was pared by 0 bases and J by 1 base, with 10 bases between. CDR3 length: 15 amino acids. CDR3 coding DNA: TGCAGTGCTAGAGATTATCGGCGAAGCAATCAGCCCCAGCATTTT. Encoded protein: CSARDYRRSNQPQHF.

This clonotype appeared many times. The V gene is TRBV7-9, the J gene TRBJ2-2, with no clear D. This CDR3 is built from 15 residues. From germline, CDR1 is SEHNR and CDR2 FQNEAQ (reference sequence). V lost 1 base to trimming and J lost 1 base, with 7 bases between them. This CDR3 reads CASSLGYRNTGELFF. The CDR3 nucleotides are TGTGCCAGCAGCTTAGGGTACAGGAACACCGGGGAGCTGTTTTTT.

J is TRBJ2-1 and V is TRBV6-6; D is uncertain. The CDR3 is 12 amino acids. From germline, CDR1 is MNHNY and CDR2 SVGAGI (reference sequence). V was cut by 7 bases and J by 6 bases, with 10 bases left in between. The CDR3 is CASNGVINEQFF. DNA for the CDR3: TGTGCCAGCAACGGAGTAATCAATGAGCAGTTCTTC.

This clonotype was detected ten times or more. V gene TRBV7-6 combines with J gene TRBJ2-1; TRBD1 might be the D (6 bases). V was trimmed by 1 base and J by 8 bases, leaving 24 bases between them. From germline, CDR1 is SGHVS and CDR2 FNYEAQ. The CDR3 runs 18 residues. The CDR3 region has the DNA TGTGCCAGCAGCTTAGAGCCCGGAGAGGTAGCCCACAGGGATGAGCAGTTCTTC. This codes for CASSLEPGEVAHRDEQFF.

This clonotype has a count of ten or more. The chain couples TRBV7-6 to TRBJ1-5, with D possibly being TRBD1 (5 bases). Germline CDR1 is SGHVS and CDR2 is FNYEAQ. V lost 5 bases, J lost 5 bases, and 22 bases lay in between. The CDR3 covers 17 residues. The CDR3 here is CASSGSLGTKGDQPQHF. The CDR3 nucleotides read TGTGCCAGCAGCGGATCCCTTGGGACGAAAGGGGATCAGCCCCAGCATTTT.

In its sample, this clonotype was seen a few times. The chain combines TRBV9 with TRBJ1-4; D unresolved. The CDR3 has 16 amino acids. With 0 bases removed from V and 3 bases from J, the gap between germline ends came to 12 bases. Germline V gene data show CDR1 as SGDLS and CDR2 as YYNGEE. The CDR3 coding sequence is TGTGCCAGCAGCGTAGACTCACAGTTAGCTAATGAAAAACTGTTTTTT. Its translation is CASSVDSQLANEKLFF.

J is TRBJ2-4 and V is TRBV4-1; no reliable D call. CDR1 and CDR2 (germline): MGHRA, YSYEKL. The CDR3 covers 15 residues. Deletions cut 0 bases from V and 0 bases from J, with 6 bases between. Here the CDR3 DNA reads TGCGCCAGCAGCCAAGATATGGGAGCCAAAAACATTCAGTACTTC. It translates to CASSQDMGAKNIQYF.

The V and J genes are TRBV15 and TRBJ2-1; 9 nucleotides agree with TRBD1. The CDR3 totals 16 residues. With 3 bases clipped from V and 0 bases from J, the junction kept 3 bases outside the gene matches. Germline V lookup: CDR1 LNHNV, CDR2 YYDKDF (reference sequence). CDR3: CATSRDRGFSYNEQFF. The DNA for the CDR3 is TGTGCCACCAGCAGGGACAGGGGTTTCTCCTACAATGAGCAGTTCTTC.

The chain carries TRBV6-2 or TRBV6-3 and TRBJ2-7; 9 nucleotides line up with TRBD1. V lost 0 bases to trimming and J lost 5 bases; unmatched junction nucleotides: 2. The germline gives CDR1 MNHEY, CDR2 SVGEGT. The CDR3 is 14 residues long. The CDR3 loop reads CASSYSGQGHEQYV. In DNA form, the CDR3 reads TGTGCCAGCAGTTACTCGGGACAGGGCCACGAGCAGTACGTC.

The chain links TRBV7-9 to TRBJ1-1; D unresolved. The ends were cut back, 6 bases at V and 3 bases at J, with 11 bases in the middle. The CDR3 sequence is 13 residues long. The V gene's germline CDR1 is SEHNR and CDR2 FQNEAQ (reference sequence). The CDR3 DNA reads TGTGCCAGCAGTGGTCGGAGGGACACTGAAGCTTTCTTT. Amino acids: CASSGRRDTEAFF.

J is TRBJ2-7 and V is TRBV5-1; 7 positions agree with TRBD1. The V and J ends lost 0 bases and 2 bases, in that order; junction bases with no gene match: 5. Germline CDR1 reads SGHRS; CDR2 reads YFSETQ. This CDR3 comprises 15 residues. The CDR3 DNA is TGCGCCAGCAGCTTGGTGGACAGGCCTCCCTACGAGCAGTACTTC. It yields the protein CASSLVDRPPYEQYF.

This clonotype was seen many times. This sequence joins TRBV7-9 and TRBJ2-5; 8 nucleotides line up with TRBD2. The CDR3 consists of 14 residues. Germline V gene sequence: CDR1 SEHNR, CDR2 FQNEAQ (reference sequence). V was pared by 5 bases and J by 5 bases, with 7 bases of the junction left unmatched. Here the CDR3 reads CASSPGLEVETQYF. CDR3 DNA sequence: TGTGCCAGCAGCCCGGGACTAGAAGTGGAGACCCAGTACTTC.

This clonotype was counted at least ten times. The CDR3 DNA sequence: TGTGCCAGCAGTTTCCCCGGCTCCTACGAGCAGTACGTC. Translating gives CASSFPGSYEQYV. The chain joins TRBV28 to TRBJ2-7; D is uncertain. Per the germline V gene, CDR1 is MDHEN and CDR2 is SYDVKM. The V gene lost 3 bases and the J gene lost 0 bases, with 6 bases spanning the gap. The CDR3 is made up of 13 amino acids.

This clonotype was detected a few times. The chain carries TRBV7-8 and TRBJ1-6; perhaps TRBD1 as D (5 bases). V lost 7 bases and J 10 bases, leaving 17 bases between the germline ends. Germline assignment: CDR1 SGHVS and CDR2 FQNEAQ. The CDR3 consists of 14 residues. Here the CDR3 reads CASTTGGFGSPLHF. For the CDR3, the DNA is TGTGCCAGCACGACTGGGGGATTCGGATCACCCCTCCACTTT.